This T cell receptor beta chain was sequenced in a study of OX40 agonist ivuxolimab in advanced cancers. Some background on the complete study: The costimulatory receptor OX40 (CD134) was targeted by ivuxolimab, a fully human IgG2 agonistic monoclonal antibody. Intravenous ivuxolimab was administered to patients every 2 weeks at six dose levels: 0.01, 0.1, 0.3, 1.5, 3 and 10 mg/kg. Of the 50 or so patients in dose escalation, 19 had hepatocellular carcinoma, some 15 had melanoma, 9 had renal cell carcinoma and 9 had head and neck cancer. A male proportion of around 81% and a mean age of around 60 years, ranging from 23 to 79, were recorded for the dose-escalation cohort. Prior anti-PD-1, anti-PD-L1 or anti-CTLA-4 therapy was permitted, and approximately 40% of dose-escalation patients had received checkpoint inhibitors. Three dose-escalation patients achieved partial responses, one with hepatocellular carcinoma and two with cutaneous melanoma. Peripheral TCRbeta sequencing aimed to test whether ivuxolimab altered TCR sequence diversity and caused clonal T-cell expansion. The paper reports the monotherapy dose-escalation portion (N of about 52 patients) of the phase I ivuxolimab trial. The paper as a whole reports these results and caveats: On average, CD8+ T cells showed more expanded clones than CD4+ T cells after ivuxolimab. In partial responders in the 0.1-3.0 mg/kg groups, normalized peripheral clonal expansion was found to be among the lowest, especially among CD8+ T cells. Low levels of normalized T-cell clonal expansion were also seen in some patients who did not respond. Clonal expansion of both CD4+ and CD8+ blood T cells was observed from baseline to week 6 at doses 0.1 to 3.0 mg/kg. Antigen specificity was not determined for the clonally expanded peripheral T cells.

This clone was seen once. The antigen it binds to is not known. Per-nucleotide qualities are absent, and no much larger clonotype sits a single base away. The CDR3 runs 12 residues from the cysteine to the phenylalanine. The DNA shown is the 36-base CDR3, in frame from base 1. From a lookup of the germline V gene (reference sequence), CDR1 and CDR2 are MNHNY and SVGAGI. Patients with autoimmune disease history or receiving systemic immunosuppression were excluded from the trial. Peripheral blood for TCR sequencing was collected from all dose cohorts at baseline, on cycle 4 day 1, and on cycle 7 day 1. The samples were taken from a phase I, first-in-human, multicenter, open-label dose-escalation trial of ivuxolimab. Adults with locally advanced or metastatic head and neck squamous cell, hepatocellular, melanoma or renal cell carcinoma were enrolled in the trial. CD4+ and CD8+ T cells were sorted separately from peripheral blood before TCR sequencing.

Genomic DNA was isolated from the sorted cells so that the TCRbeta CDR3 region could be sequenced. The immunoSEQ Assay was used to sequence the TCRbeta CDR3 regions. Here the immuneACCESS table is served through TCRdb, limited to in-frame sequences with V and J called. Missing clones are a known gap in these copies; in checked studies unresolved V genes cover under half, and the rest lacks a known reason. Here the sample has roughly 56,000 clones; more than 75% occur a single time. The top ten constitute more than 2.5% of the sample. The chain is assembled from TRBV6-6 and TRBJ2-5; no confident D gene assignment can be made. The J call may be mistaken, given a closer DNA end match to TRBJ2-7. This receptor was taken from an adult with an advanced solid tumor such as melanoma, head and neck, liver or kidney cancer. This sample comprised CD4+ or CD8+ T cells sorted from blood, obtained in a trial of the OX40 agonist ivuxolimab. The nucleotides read TGTGCCAGCAGTTACTCGCCGAACGAGCAGTACTTC. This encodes CASSYSPNEQYF.